This paragraph reports one T cell receptor (beta chain). This specimen comes from a study of OX40 agonist ivuxolimab in advanced cancers. The germline V gene has CDR1 MNHEY and CDR2 SMNVEV (reference sequence). This CDR3 is 13 amino acids long. Trimming removed 4 bases from V and 9 bases from J; junction bases left unmatched: 8. The method was immunoSEQ multiplex PCR; TCRdb's version includes in-frame clones alone and lacks a portion of them. The sample has some 77,000 clones, over 80% seen once. The sequencing here drew on CD4+ or CD8+ T cells sorted from blood, taken in a trial of the OX40 agonist ivuxolimab. The gene calls are TRBV27 and TRBJ2-5, with 7 bases lining up with TRBD1. This sequence was found in an adult with an advanced solid tumor such as melanoma, head and neck, liver or kidney cancer. The CDR3, as DNA: TGTGCCAGCAGTTGGGACAGCTCCGGGTCCCAGTACTTC. Its protein is CASSWDSSGSQYF.